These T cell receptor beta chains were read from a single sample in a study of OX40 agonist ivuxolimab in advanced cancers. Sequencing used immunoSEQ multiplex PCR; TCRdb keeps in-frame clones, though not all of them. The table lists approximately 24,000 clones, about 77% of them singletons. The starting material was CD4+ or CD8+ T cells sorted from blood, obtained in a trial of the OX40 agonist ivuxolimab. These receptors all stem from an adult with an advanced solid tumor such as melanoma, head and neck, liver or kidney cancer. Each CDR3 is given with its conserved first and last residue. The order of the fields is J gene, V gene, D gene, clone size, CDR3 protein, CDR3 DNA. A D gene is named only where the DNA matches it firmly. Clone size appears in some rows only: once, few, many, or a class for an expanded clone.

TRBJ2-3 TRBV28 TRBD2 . CASKTSGWQDTQYF TGTGCCAGTAAGACTAGCGGATGGCAGGATACGCAGTATTTT
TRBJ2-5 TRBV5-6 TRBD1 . CASSLGRGQETQYF TGTGCCAGCAGCTTGGGCAGGGGACAGGAGACCCAGTACTTC
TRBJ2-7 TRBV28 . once CASRSYYRDEQYF TGTGCCAGCAGATCCTACTACAGAGACGAGCAGTACTTC
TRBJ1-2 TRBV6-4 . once CASSKDGRGGYTF TGTGCCAGCAGCAAGGACGGTCGCGGTGGCTACACCTTC
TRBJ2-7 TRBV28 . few CASSLAWDNYEQYF TGTGCCAGCAGTTTGGCGTGGGATAACTACGAGCAGTACTTC
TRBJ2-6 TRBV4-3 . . CASSRGTGSSGANVLTF TGCGCCAGCAGCCGGGGGACGGGGAGCTCTGGGGCCAACGTCCTGACTTTC
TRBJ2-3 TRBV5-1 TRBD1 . CASSVPQGGQDTQYF TGCGCCAGCAGCGTACCACAGGGGGGTCAAGATACGCAGTATTTT
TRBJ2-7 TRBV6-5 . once CASSSLTGRYEQYF TGTGCCAGCAGTTCGTTGACGGGCCGCTACGAGCAGTACTTC
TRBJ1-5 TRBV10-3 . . CAISDGDSNQPQHF TGTGCCATCAGTGACGGAGATAGCAATCAGCCCCAGCATTTT
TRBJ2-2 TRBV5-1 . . CASSPSQGGELFF TGCGCCAGCAGCCCGAGCCAGGGCGGGGAGCTGTTTTTT
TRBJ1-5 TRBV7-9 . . CASSLTGSNQPQHF TGTGCCAGCAGCTTAACGGGGAGCAATCAGCCCCAGCATTTT
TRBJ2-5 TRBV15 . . CATSRDSPSLGETQYF TGTGCCACCAGCAGAGACTCCCCGAGCCTCGGAGAGACCCAGTACTTC
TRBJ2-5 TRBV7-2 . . CASSLYGVQETQYF TGTGCCAGCAGCTTATACGGGGTCCAAGAGACCCAGTACTTC
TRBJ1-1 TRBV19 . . CASSPTTRTEAFF TGTGCCAGTAGTCCCACAACCCGCACTGAAGCTTTCTTT
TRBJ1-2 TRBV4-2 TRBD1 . CASSQGTGGYGYTF TGTGCCAGCAGCCAGGGGACAGGAGGCTATGGCTACACCTTC
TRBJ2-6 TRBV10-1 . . CASSESGHPGANVLTF TGCGCCAGCAGTGAGTCGGGACACCCTGGGGCCAACGTCCTGACTTTC
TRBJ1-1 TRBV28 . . CASSSGHPAGAFF TGTGCCAGCAGTTCCGGACACCCTGCCGGGGCTTTCTTT
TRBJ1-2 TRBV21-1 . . CASSIRIYGYTF TGTGCCAGCAGCATTAGGATCTATGGCTACACCTTC
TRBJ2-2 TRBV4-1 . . CASSQEGRGDTGELFF TGCGCCAGCAGCCAAGAAGGCAGGGGTGACACCGGGGAGCTGTTTTTT
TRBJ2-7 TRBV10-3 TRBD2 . CAIRPGLAGSYEQYF TGTGCCATCAGACCCGGACTAGCGGGGAGCTACGAGCAGTACTTC
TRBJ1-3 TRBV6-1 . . CASRGGNTIYF TGTGCCAGCAGAGGTGGAAACACCATATATTTT
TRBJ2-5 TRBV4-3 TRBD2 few CASSQDPAGGPETQYF TGCGCCAGCAGCCAAGATCCAGCGGGGGGGCCGGAGACCCAGTACTTC
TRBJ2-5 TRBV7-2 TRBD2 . CASSLWALASETQYF TGTGCCAGCAGCTTATGGGCACTAGCGAGCGAGACCCAGTACTTC
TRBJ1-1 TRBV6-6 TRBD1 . CASSSQTGAFSEAFF TGTGCCAGCAGTTCACAGACAGGGGCCTTTTCTGAAGCTTTCTTT
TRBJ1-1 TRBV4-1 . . CASSLKKLGTMNTEAFF TGCGCCAGCAGCCTAAAAAAACTCGGGACAATGAACACTGAAGCTTTCTTT
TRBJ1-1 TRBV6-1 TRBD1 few CASKRGQGANAEAFF TGTGCCAGCAAGCGGGGACAGGGGGCGAATGCTGAAGCTTTCTTT
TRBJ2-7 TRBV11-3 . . CASSFNGQGGSYEQYF TGTGCCAGCAGCTTTAACGGGCAGGGTGGGTCCTACGAGCAGTACTTC
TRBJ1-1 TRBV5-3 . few CARSLGDTEAFF TGTGCCAGAAGCTTGGGGGACACTGAAGCTTTCTTT
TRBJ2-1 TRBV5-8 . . CASSLQVGSSYNEQFF TGTGCCAGCAGCTTGCAGGTGGGAAGCTCCTACAATGAGCAGTTCTTC
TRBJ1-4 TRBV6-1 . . CASSGNRVTNEKLFF TGTGCCAGCAGTGGGAACAGGGTAACTAATGAAAAACTGTTTTTT
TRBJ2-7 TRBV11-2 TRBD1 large CASSPGQGPRREQYF TGTGCCAGCAGCCCTGGACAGGGGCCAAGGAGGGAGCAGTACTTC
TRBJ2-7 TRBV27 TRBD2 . CASRSFGAREGQEQYF TGTGCCAGCAGATCCTTTGGGGCGCGGGAGGGTCAGGAGCAGTACTTC
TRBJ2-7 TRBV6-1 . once CASIKSQFFEQYF TGTGCCAGCATCAAAAGTCAATTTTTCGAGCAGTACTTC
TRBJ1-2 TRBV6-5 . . CASSSLRGGYTF TGTGCCAGCAGTTCCCTCCGGGGCGGCTACACCTTC
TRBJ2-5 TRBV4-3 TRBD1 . CASSRAGTGGETQYF TGCGCCAGCAGCCGAGCCGGGACAGGGGGCGAGACCCAGTACTTC
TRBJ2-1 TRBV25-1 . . CASSGGRGSSYNEQFF TGTGCCAGCAGTGGGGGGAGGGGGAGCTCCTACAATGAGCAGTTCTTC
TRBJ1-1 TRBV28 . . CASSFPAGMNTEAFF TGTGCCAGCAGTTTTCCCGCAGGGATGAACACTGAAGCTTTCTTT
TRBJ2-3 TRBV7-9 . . CASSFQGTDTQYF TGTGCCAGCAGCTTTCAGGGAACAGATACGCAGTATTTT
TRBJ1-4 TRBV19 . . CASSWKGTNEKLFF TGTGCCAGTAGTTGGAAAGGGACTAATGAAAAACTGTTTTTT
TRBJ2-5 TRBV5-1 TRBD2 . CASSVGTSGRETQYF TGCGCCAGCAGCGTTGGGACTAGCGGGAGAGAGACCCAGTACTTC
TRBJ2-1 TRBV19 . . CASSISLAVYNEQFF TGTGCCAGTAGTATTAGCCTAGCCGTGTACAATGAGCAGTTCTTC